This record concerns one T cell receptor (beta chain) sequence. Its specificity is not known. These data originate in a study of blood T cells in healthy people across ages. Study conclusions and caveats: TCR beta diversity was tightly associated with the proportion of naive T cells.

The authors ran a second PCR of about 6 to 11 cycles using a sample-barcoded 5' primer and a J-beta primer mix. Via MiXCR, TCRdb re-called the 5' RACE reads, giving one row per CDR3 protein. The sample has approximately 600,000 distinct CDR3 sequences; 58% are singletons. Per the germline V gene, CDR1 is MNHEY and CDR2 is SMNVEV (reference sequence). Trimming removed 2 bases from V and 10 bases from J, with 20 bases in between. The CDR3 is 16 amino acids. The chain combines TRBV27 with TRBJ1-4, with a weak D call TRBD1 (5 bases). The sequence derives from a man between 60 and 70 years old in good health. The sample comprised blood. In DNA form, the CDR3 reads TGTGCCAGCAGTTTAAAAGGGGATCTCAACTTGGGAAAACTGTTTTTT. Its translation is CASSLKGDLNLGKLFF.